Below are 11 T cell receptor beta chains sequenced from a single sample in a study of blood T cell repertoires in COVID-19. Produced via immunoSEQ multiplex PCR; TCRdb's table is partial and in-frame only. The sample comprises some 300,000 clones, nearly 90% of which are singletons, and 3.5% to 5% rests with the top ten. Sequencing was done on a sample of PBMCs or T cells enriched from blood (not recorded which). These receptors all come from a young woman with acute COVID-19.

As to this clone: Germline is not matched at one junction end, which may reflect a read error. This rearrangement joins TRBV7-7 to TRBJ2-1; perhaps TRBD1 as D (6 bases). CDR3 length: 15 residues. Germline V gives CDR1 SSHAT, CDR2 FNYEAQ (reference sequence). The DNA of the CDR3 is TGTGCTAGCAGCTTAGAGGGGGTGGCCTACAATGAGCAGTTCTTC. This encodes CASSLEGVAYNEQFF.

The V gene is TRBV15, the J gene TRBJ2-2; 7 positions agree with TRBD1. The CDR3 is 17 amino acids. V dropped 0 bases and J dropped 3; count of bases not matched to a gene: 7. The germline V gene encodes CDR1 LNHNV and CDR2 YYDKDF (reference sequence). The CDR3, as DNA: TGTGCCACCAGCAGAGATGGAGGCAGGGGGTACACCGGGGAGCTGTTTTTT. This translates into CATSRDGGRGYTGELFF.

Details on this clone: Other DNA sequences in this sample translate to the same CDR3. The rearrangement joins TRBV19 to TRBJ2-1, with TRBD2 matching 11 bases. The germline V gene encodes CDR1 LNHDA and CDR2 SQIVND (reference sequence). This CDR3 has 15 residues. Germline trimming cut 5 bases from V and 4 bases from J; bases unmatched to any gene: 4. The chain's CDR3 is CASSPTSGSYNEQFF. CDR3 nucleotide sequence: TGTGCCAGTAGTCCCACTAGCGGGAGTTACAATGAGCAGTTCTTC.

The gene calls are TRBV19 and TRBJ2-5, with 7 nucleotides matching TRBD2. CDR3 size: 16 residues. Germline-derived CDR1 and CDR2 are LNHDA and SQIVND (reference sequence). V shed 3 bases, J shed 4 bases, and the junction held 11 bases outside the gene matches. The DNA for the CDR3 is TGTGCCAGTAGTATTACGGGGGAGGGTGGTGGAGAGACCCAGTACTTC. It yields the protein CASSITGEGGGETQYF. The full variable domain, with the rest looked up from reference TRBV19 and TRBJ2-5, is DGGITQSPKYLFRKEGQNVTLSCEQNLNHDAMYWYRQDPGQGLRLIYYSQIVNDFQKGDIAEGYSVSREKKESFPLTVTSAQKNPTAFYLCASSITGEGGGETQYFGPGTRLLVL.

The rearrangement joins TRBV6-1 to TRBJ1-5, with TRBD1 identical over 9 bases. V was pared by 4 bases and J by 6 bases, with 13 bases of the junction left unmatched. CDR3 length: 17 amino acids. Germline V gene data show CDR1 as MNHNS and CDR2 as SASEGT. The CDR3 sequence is CASSGLNRGRQGQPQHF. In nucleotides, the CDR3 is TGTGCCAGCAGTGGACTTAACAGGGGGCGACAGGGTCAGCCCCAGCATTTT.

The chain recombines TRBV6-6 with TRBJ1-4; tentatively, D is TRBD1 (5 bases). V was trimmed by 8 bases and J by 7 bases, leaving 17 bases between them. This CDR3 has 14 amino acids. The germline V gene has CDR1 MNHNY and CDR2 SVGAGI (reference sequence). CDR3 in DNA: TGTGCCAGCTTTACCGGCAGGGTGGGTGAAAAACTGTTTTTT. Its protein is CASFTGRVGEKLFF.

DNA for the CDR3: TGTGCCTGGAGGACAGGCCCGAGGGGGCCCCAGCATTTT. Its translation is CAWRTGPRGPQHF. V and J are TRBV30 and TRBJ1-5; perhaps TRBD1 as D (6 bases). Germline assignment: CDR1 GTSNPN and CDR2 SVGIG (reference sequence). The CDR3 is made up of 13 amino acids. Between the trimmed V and J ends, which lost 3 bases and 9 bases, there was a span of 15 bases.

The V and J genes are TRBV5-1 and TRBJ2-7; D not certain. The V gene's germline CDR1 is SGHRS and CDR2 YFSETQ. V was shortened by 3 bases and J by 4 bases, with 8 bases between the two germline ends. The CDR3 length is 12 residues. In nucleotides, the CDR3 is TGCGCCAGCAGCTCAACAGAATACGAGCAGTACTTC. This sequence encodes CASSSTEYEQYF.

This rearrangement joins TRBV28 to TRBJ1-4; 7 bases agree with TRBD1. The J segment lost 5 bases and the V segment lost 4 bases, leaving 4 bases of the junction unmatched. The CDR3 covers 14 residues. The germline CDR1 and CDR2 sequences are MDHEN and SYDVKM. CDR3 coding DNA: TGTGCCAGCAGTTCAGGGACAGAGAATGAAAAACTGTTTTTT. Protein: CASSSGTENEKLFF.

CDR3 DNA sequence: TGTGCCAGCAGTTACTCGCCTAGCGAGTCCTACGAGCAGTACTTC. Its translation is CASSYSPSESYEQYF. The chain has TRBV6-5 and TRBJ2-7, with D possibly matching TRBD2 (6 bases). Germline CDR1 MNHEY, CDR2 SVGAGI. The CDR3 loop spans 15 amino acids. Between the trimmed V and J ends, which lost 0 bases and 1 base, there was a span of 10 bases.

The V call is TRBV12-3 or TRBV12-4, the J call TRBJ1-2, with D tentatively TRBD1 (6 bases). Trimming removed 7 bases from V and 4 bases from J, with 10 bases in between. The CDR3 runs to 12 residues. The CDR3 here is CASKRQAYGYTF. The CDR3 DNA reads TGTGCCAGCAAGAGACAGGCCTATGGCTACACCTTC.